The 31 T cell receptor beta chains presented below share a single source sample, sequenced in a study of T cells after yellow fever vaccination. MiXCR, run by TCRdb on the 5' RACE reads, gives a single entry per CDR3 protein. The sample shows under 600,000 distinct CDR3 sequences, about 14% of them seen only once. This specimen was PBMCs, taken on the day of the yellow fever booster vaccination. These receptors were taken from a man aged 25-45 years who received the YFV17D yellow fever vaccine.

This clonotype was seen a few times. The rearrangement uses TRBV7-6 and TRBJ2-1, with TRBD2 as a possible D gene (6 bases). The CDR3 totals 13 residues. CDR1 SGHVS and CDR2 FNYEAQ come from the germline V gene. Deletions cut 1 base from V and 14 bases from J, with 15 bases between. The CDR3 sequence: CASSLEGHPGEFF. In nucleotides, the CDR3 is TGTGCCAGCAGCTTAGAAGGACACCCGGGGGAGTTCTTC.

This clonotype has a handful of counts. The chain employs TRBV20-1 and TRBJ2-7; 8 nucleotides match TRBD2. Per germline, CDR1 DFQATT and CDR2 SNEGSKA (reference sequence). V lost 3 bases, J lost 5 bases, and 9 bases stayed unmatched. This CDR3 comprises 14 residues. CDR3 loop: CSASEPGGGDEQYF. DNA of the CDR3: TGCAGTGCTAGCGAACCGGGAGGGGGGGACGAGCAGTACTTC.

The table lists this clonotype with many counts. The rearrangement joins TRBV12-3 or TRBV12-4 to TRBJ2-2; D may be TRBD2 (5 bases). This CDR3 has 12 residues. Trimming removed 3 bases at V and 6 bases at J, with 5 bases between. For the CDR3, the DNA is TGTGCCAGCAGTTTGGGAGCCGGGGAGCTGTTTTTT. Protein product: CASSLGAGELFF.

This clonotype was seen more than once but under ten times. The chain joins TRBV5-1 to TRBJ2-3; either TRBD1 or TRBD2 may supply D (6 bases each). V dropped 4 bases and J dropped 0 bases, with 15 bases sitting between them. This CDR3 spans 16 amino acids. Germline assignment: CDR1 SGHRS and CDR2 YFSETQ. The CDR3 DNA reads TGCGCCAGCAGCCCACTGGGGGGCCGGAGCACAGATACGCAGTATTTT. Protein product: CASSPLGGRSTDTQYF.

This chain connects TRBV28 to TRBJ2-4; the match to TRBD1 covers 9 bases. J lost 5 bases, V lost 5 bases, and 10 bases had no gene match. The germline CDR1 and CDR2 sequences are MDHEN and SYDVKM. The CDR3 loop spans 16 amino acids. The CDR3, as DNA: TGTGCCAGCAGTCCCGGGACAGGGATTTTGGAAAACATTCAGTACTTC. It encodes CASSPGTGILENIQYF.

The V call is TRBV5-4, the J call TRBJ2-4; 8 nucleotides agree with TRBD2. Trimming at V came to 3 bases and at J to 7 bases, leaving 9 bases not matched to a gene. Per germline, CDR1 SGHNT and CDR2 YYREEE (reference sequence). The CDR3 has 15 residues. CDR3 nucleotide sequence: TGTGCCAGCAGCTACATACCGGGACTAGAGAACATTCAGTACTTC. As protein: CASSYIPGLENIQYF.

The gene calls are TRBV7-9 and TRBJ2-7; TRBD1 aligns across 8 bases. From germline, CDR1 is SEHNR and CDR2 FQNEAQ (reference sequence). This CDR3 region has 14 residues. With V trimmed by 5 bases and J by 7 bases, 10 bases remained unmatched. The CDR3 nucleotides read TGTGCCAGCAGCGCAAAGTCAGGGGGCTGGGAGCAGTACTTC. Encoded protein: CASSAKSGGWEQYF.

The chain employs TRBV19 and TRBJ2-7; 7 positions agree with TRBD1. Germline assignment: CDR1 LNHDA and CDR2 SQIVND (reference sequence). After removal of 3 bases from V and 2 bases from J, the junction contained 7 bases not matched to a gene. This CDR3 comprises 15 residues. The CDR3, as DNA: TGTGCCAGTAGTATCGGCCGACAGGGCCCCTACGAGCAGTACTTC. Protein sequence: CASSIGRQGPYEQYF. Using reference TRBV19 and TRBJ2-7 for the parts outside the CDR3, the full variable domain is DGGITQSPKYLFRKEGQNVTLSCEQNLNHDAMYWYRQDPGQGLRLIYYSQIVNDFQKGDIAEGYSVSREKKESFPLTVTSAQKNPTAFYLCASSIGRQGPYEQYFGPGTRLTVT.

V usage is TRBV12-3 or TRBV12-4 and J usage is TRBJ2-6; D gene ambiguous. This CDR3 spans 15 amino acids. Trimming pared 6 bases from V and 4 bases from J, leaving 13 bases between. CDR3 bases: TGTGCCAGCAGCCCAACGCTGCCCGGGGCCAACGTCCTGACTTTC. This translates into CASSPTLPGANVLTF.

This clonotype was counted a few times. The rearrangement uses TRBV19 and TRBJ2-2; D might be TRBD1 (6 bases). With 5 bases removed from V and 8 bases from J, the gap between germline ends came to 15 bases. In germline, CDR1 is LNHDA, CDR2 SQIVND (reference sequence). This CDR3 contains 14 residues. CDR3 sequence (DNA): TGTGCCAGTAGTCTTCGACAGGCCCCGGGGGAGCTGTTTTTT. Translating gives CASSLRQAPGELFF.

This clonotype was observed a handful of times. The chain employs TRBV18 and TRBJ2-5; 12 positions match TRBD2. Per germline, CDR1 KGHSH and CDR2 LQKENI. The CDR3 totals 18 residues. Trimming removed 2 bases from V and 1 base from J; junction bases left unmatched: 8. Here the CDR3 reads CASSPRETSGRSQETQYF. As DNA, the CDR3 is TGTGCCAGCTCACCAAGGGAGACTAGCGGGAGAAGCCAAGAGACCCAGTACTTC.

V usage is TRBV28 and J usage is TRBJ1-2; TRBD1 agrees at 8 bases. The CDR3 runs 17 residues. Germline loops: CDR1 MDHEN, CDR2 SYDVKM. Trimming cost V 2 bases and J 5 bases; bases outside gene matches: 13. The CDR3 region is CASSLQDRAPRGYGYTF. Here the CDR3 DNA reads TGTGCCAGCAGTTTACAGGACAGGGCGCCGAGGGGTTATGGCTACACCTTC.

On this clonotype: A much larger clone differs from this one at a single base, so this may be a read error. The chain has TRBV7-2 and TRBJ2-3; 10 bases match TRBD2. The germline gives CDR1 SGHTA, CDR2 FQGNSA. The CDR3 is made up of 17 amino acids. CDR3 sequence (DNA): TGTGCCAGCGGCTTACCAGCGGGAGGGCCGAGCACAGATACGCAGTATTTT. Translation gives CASGLPAGGPSTDTQYF. Variable domain in full (rest from reference TRBV7-2 and TRBJ2-3): GAGVSQSPSNKVTEKGKDVELRCDPISGHTALYWYRQSLGQGLEFLIYFQGNSAPDKSGLPSDRFSAERTGGSVSTLTIQRTQQEDSAVYLCASGLPAGGPSTDTQYFGPGTRLTVL.

J is TRBJ2-5 and V is TRBV29-1; no clear D. The CDR3 sequence is 12 residues long. V lost 7 bases to trimming and J lost 2 bases, with 11 bases between them. In germline, CDR1 is SQVTM, CDR2 ANQGSEA. The CDR3 sequence is CSAAPPQETQYF. The CDR3 DNA sequence: TGCAGCGCAGCACCCCCACAAGAGACCCAGTACTTC.

This clonotype occurred a few times. The rearrangement uses TRBV10-3 and TRBJ1-3; D might be TRBD1 (6 bases). The CDR3 spans 15 residues. Germline V gene lookup returns CDR1 ENHRY and CDR2 SYGVKD. Trimming took 6 bases from V and 0 from J, leaving 12 bases between them. CDR3 amino acids: CAIRPGQISGNTIYF. The CDR3 DNA reads as TGTGCCATCAGACCGGGACAAATCTCTGGAAACACCATATATTTT.

This clonotype was counted between two and nine times. V gene TRBV7-2 combines with J gene TRBJ1-2; 7 bases agree with TRBD1. V lost 5 bases and J lost 1; bases outside the gene matches: 7. The CDR3 is 15 amino acids. Germline V CDR1 and CDR2: SGHTA, FQGNSA. The CDR3 coding sequence is TGTGCCAGCAGCCCCTCGACAGGGATTAACTATGGCTACACCTTC. This translates into CASSPSTGINYGYTF.

The table lists this clonotype with a few counts. CDR3 bases: TGTGCCAGCAGACCGGGACTAGCGACTTACGAGCAGTACTTC. Translating gives CASRPGLATYEQYF. The V call is TRBV12-3 or TRBV12-4, the J call TRBJ2-7, with 10 bases identical to TRBD2. The CDR3 sequence is 14 residues long. Losses at the gene ends were 6 bases for V and 4 bases for J; bases not matched to a gene: 6.

This clonotype was detected a few times. The chain recombines TRBV7-9 with TRBJ2-7; no reliable D call. V dropped 1 base and J dropped 4 bases, with 14 bases sitting between them. The CDR3 sequence is 15 residues long. In germline, CDR1 is SEHNR, CDR2 FQNEAQ (reference sequence). CDR3 sequence: CASSLVGGRRYEQYF. Written as DNA, the CDR3 is TGTGCCAGCAGCTTAGTAGGTGGTAGGCGGTACGAGCAGTACTTC.

The chain joins TRBV15 to TRBJ1-6; D unresolved. V lost 3 bases and J 7 bases, leaving 7 bases between the germline ends. The CDR3 totals 13 residues. The germline CDR1 and CDR2 sequences are LNHNV and YYDKDF (reference sequence). The CDR3 DNA follows: TGTGCCACCAGCAGTACAAGAAATTCACCCCTCCACTTT. It yields the protein CATSSTRNSPLHF.

The chain couples TRBV27 to TRBJ1-5, with D uncertain. V gave up 0 bases and J gave up 4 bases, with 10 bases separating them. Germline CDR1 and CDR2: MNHEY and SMNVEV (reference sequence). The CDR3 is made up of 15 amino acids. CDR3 in amino acids: CASSLSVGKNQPQHF. The CDR3 coding sequence is TGTGCCAGCAGTTTATCCGTGGGGAAAAATCAGCCCCAGCATTTT.

The chain recombines TRBV5-4 with TRBJ2-5; D may be TRBD1 or TRBD2 (5 bases each). Germline V lookup: CDR1 SGHNT, CDR2 YYREEE (reference sequence). This CDR3 has 16 amino acids. Trimming shortened V by 4 bases and J by 2 bases, and 18 bases separated the two germline ends. The CDR3 DNA follows: TGTGCCAGCAGCCCTCCGCGGGCCAGGGAGCAAGAGACCCAGTACTTC. It specifies CASSPPRAREQETQYF.

The rearrangement joins TRBV24-1 to TRBJ2-5; D unresolved. This CDR3 spans 13 amino acids. V was pared by 5 bases and J by 4 bases, with 10 bases between. Looked up from germline, CDR1 is KGHDR and CDR2 is SFDVKD. CDR3 in DNA: TGTGCCACCAGTGGGGTGGAGTCAGAGACCCAGTACTTC. Translation: CATSGVESETQYF.

This clonotype was detected a few times. The chain employs TRBV24-1 and TRBJ2-6, with D maybe TRBD2 (7 bases). The CDR3 has 15 residues. The germline gives CDR1 KGHDR, CDR2 SFDVKD. Deletions cut 3 bases from V and 10 bases from J, with 15 bases between. The CDR3 region has the DNA TGTGCCACCAGTGATGAGGGTAGGGGGGGAAACGTCCTGACTTTC. It yields the protein CATSDEGRGGNVLTF.

The chain couples TRBV29-1 to TRBJ2-7; no clear D. CDR1 SQVTM and CDR2 ANQGSEA come from the germline V gene. Trimming cost V 4 bases and J 0 bases, with 4 bases left between them. The CDR3 runs 11 residues. CDR3: CSVAHSYEQYF. The CDR3 DNA reads as TGCAGCGTTGCCCACTCCTACGAGCAGTACTTC.

This clonotype turned up a few times. The chain employs TRBV12-3 or TRBV12-4 and TRBJ2-1, with 7 bases that match TRBD2. CDR3 size: 16 residues. Unmatched junction bases numbered 11, after V lost 6 bases and J lost 3 bases. CDR3 DNA sequence: TGTGCCAGCAGCCCGTTGGCTAGCGGCGACTACAATGAGCAGTTCTTC. This encodes CASSPLASGDYNEQFF.

This clonotype has more than one count but fewer than ten. The chain recombines TRBV5-1 with TRBJ1-4; 9 nucleotides agree with TRBD1. With V trimmed by 0 bases and J by 0 bases, 3 bases remained unmatched. Germline lookup yields CDR1 SGHRS and CDR2 YFSETQ. This CDR3 has 17 residues. For the CDR3, the DNA is TGCGCCAGCAGCTTGGAATACAGGGGGCCAACTAATGAAAAACTGTTTTTT. Protein: CASSLEYRGPTNEKLFF.

The chain joins TRBV27 to TRBJ2-3; D possibly corresponds to TRBD2 (6 bases). Between the trimmed V and J ends, which lost 6 bases and 0 bases, there was a span of 13 bases. The CDR3 consists of 15 residues. Germline V lookup: CDR1 MNHEY, CDR2 SMNVEV (reference sequence). CDR3 in amino acids: CASSNQGLSTDTQYF. In DNA, the CDR3 is TGTGCCAGCAGCAACCAGGGACTGAGCACAGATACGCAGTATTTT.

The V call is TRBV20-1, the J call TRBJ1-5; D ambiguous. This CDR3 spans 13 amino acids. Germline lookup yields CDR1 DFQATT and CDR2 SNEGSKA (reference sequence). The V end lost 1 base, the J end lost 4 bases, and 8 bases lay between the germline ends. The CDR3 DNA is TGCAGTGCTAGAGTTCAGCTAAATCAGCCCCAGCATTTT. It specifies CSARVQLNQPQHF.

Only a few counts were recorded for this clonotype. The rearrangement uses TRBV20-1 and TRBJ2-3, with TRBD2 identical over 12 bases. The germline CDR1 and CDR2 sequences are DFQATT and SNEGSKA (reference sequence). Losses at the gene ends were 2 bases for V and 4 bases for J; bases not matched to a gene: 7. The length of the CDR3 is 16 residues. Here the CDR3 reads CSARPLRLAGADTQYF. The CDR3 DNA follows: TGCAGTGCTAGACCCCTGAGACTAGCGGGAGCAGATACGCAGTATTTT.

This sequence joins TRBV20-1 and TRBJ2-3; the D gene is possibly TRBD2 (6 bases). The CDR3 extends over 14 amino acids. V dropped 0 bases and J dropped 3 bases, with 10 bases sitting between them. Germline V gives CDR1 DFQATT, CDR2 SNEGSKA (reference sequence). The CDR3 is CSAREIGSTDTQYF. DNA for the CDR3: TGCAGTGCTAGAGAAATCGGGAGTACAGATACGCAGTATTTT.

This clonotype was counted between two and nine times. The chain joins TRBV24-1 to TRBJ2-1; D is undetermined. Between the trimmed V and J ends, which lost 7 bases and 12 bases, there was a span of 15 bases. CDR3 size: 12 residues. Germline V lookup: CDR1 KGHDR, CDR2 SFDVKD. In nucleotides, the CDR3 is TGTGCCACCAGCGCCCGAAGGCCAGGGCAGTTCTTC. Its translation: CATSARRPGQFF.